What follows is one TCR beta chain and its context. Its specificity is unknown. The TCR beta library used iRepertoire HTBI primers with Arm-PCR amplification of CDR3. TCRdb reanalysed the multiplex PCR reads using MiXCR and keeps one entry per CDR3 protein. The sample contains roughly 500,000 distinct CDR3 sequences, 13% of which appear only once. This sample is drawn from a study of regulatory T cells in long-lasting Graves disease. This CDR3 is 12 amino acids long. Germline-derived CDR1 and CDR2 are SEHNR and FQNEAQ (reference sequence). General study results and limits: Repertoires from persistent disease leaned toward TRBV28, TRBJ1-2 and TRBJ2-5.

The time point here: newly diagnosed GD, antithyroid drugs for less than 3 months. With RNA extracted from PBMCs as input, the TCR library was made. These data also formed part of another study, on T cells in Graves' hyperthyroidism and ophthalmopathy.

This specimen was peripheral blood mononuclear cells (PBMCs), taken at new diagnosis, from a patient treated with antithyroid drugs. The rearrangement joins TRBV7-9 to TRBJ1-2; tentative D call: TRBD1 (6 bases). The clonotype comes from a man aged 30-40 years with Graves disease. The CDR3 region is CAEYRAFYGYTF. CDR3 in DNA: TGTGCAGAGTACAGGGCATTCTATGGCTACACCTTC.